This paragraph covers one TCR beta chain sequence. The antigen is undetermined. Using immunoSEQ multiplex PCR, the repertoire was profiled, and TCRdb retains in-frame clones only, with some absent. The table lists tens of thousands of clones, about 80% of them singletons. The entry originates in a study of lymphopenia after photon versus proton radiotherapy. The CDR3 spans 14 residues. In germline, CDR1 is GTSNPN, CDR2 SVGIG (reference sequence). J lost 0 bases, V lost 5 bases, and 6 bases had no gene match. Study findings and constraints: Under photons, naive T cells and diversity fell while effector/memory populations rose. Post-nadir diversity loss with photons came from oligoclonal expansion, particularly CD8+ Temra cells.

This chain joins TRBV30 and TRBJ2-5; 7 bases fit TRBD1. Sequencing used peripheral blood, obtained from a patient treated with proton-based radiotherapy. This TCR derives from a woman aged 70-85 years with pancreatic cancer. The CDR3, as DNA: TGTGCCTGGGGGAAGGGACAGAACCAAGAGACCCAGTACTTC. This gives the protein CAWGKGQNQETQYF.